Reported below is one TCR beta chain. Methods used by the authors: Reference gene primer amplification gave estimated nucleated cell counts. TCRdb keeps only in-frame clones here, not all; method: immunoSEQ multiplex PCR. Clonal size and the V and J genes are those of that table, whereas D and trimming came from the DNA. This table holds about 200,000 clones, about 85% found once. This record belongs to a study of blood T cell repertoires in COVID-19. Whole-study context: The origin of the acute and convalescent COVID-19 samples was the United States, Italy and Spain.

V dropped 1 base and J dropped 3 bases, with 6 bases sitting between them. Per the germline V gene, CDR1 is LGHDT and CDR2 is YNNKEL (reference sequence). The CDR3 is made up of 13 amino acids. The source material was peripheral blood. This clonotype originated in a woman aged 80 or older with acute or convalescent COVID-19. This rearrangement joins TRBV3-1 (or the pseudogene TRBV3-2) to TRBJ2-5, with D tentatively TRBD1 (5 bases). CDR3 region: CASSQVGEETQYF. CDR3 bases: TGTGCCAGCAGCCAAGTAGGGGAAGAGACCCAGTACTTC.